The 14 T cell receptor beta chains below all came from one sample that was sequenced in a study of CD8 T cells in ankylosing spondylitis. TCRdb reanalysed the 5' RACE reads using MiXCR and keeps one entry per CDR3 protein. The table lists 180,000 or so distinct CDR3 sequences, roughly 12% of them singletons. The material sequenced was blood, either unsorted or a sorted T cell fraction (not recorded which). Receptors originate from a male donor with ankylosing spondylitis or in good health (not recorded which).

The table lists this clonotype with a few counts. J is TRBJ1-2 and V is TRBV12-3 or TRBV12-4; 9 nucleotides line up with TRBD1. Trimming took 6 bases from V and 4 from J; bases not matched to a gene: 6. The CDR3 is 14 residues long. CDR3 nucleotides: TGTGCCAGCAGACACAGGGGGCGTCTCTATGGCTACACCTTC. Residues: CASRHRGRLYGYTF.

This clonotype turned up a few times. The rearrangement uses TRBV4-1 and TRBJ2-1, with D unresolved. Trimming took 1 base from V and 15 from J, leaving 7 bases between them. Germline assignment: CDR1 MGHRA and CDR2 YSYEKL. The CDR3 runs to 10 residues. Here the CDR3 DNA reads TGCGCCAGCAGCCAAGGACGGTTGTTCTTC. This encodes CASSQGRLFF.

The V and J genes are TRBV7-9 and TRBJ2-3, with D possibly TRBD2 on 5 matching bases. CDR3 length: 12 amino acids. Looked up from germline, CDR1 is SEHNR and CDR2 is FQNEAQ (reference sequence). Deletions cut 5 bases from V and 7 bases from J, with 10 bases between. This chain's CDR3 is CASSQEAHTQYF. In nucleotides, the CDR3 is TGTGCCAGCAGCCAGGAGGCTCATACGCAGTATTTT.

This chain joins TRBV7-9 and TRBJ2-1; 7 nucleotides align to TRBD2. The CDR3 runs to 13 residues. V lost 5 bases and J lost 7; bases outside the gene matches: 5. Germline V gene data show CDR1 as SEHNR and CDR2 as FQNEAQ (reference sequence). The CDR3 region is CASSGGGRNEQFF. The CDR3 DNA sequence: TGTGCCAGCAGCGGCGGGGGAAGAAATGAGCAGTTCTTC.

This clonotype was recorded many times. This chain joins TRBV5-4 and TRBJ2-3; 10 bases match TRBD2. This CDR3 has 19 amino acids. The ends lost 1 base at V and 3 bases at J; junction bases unmatched: 14. Per the germline V gene, CDR1 is SGHNT and CDR2 is YYREEE (reference sequence). The CDR3 bases are TGTGCCAGCAGCTTGACCTCAAATCCTGTAGCGGGGGGTACAGATACGCAGTATTTT. Its protein product is CASSLTSNPVAGGTDTQYF. Filled out from reference TRBV5-4 and TRBJ2-3, the complete variable domain reads ETGVTQSPTHLIKTRGQQVTLRCSSQSGHNTVSWYQQALGQGPQFIFQYYREEENGRGNFPPRFSGLQFPNYSSELNVNALELDDSALYLCASSLTSNPVAGGTDTQYFGPGTRLTVL.

This clonotype was seen many times. V and J are TRBV27 and TRBJ2-1; 11 nucleotides align to TRBD2. V shed 7 bases and J 6 bases; nucleotides not matched to a gene: 8. This CDR3 contains 15 residues. From germline, CDR1 is MNHEY and CDR2 SMNVEV (reference sequence). The CDR3 bases are TGTGCCAGCACCCTTAGCGGGAGGGCCGTCAATGAGCAGTTCTTC. This sequence encodes CASTLSGRAVNEQFF.

This clonotype appeared many times. The CDR3 protein is CATSRDHEKTEAFF. For the CDR3, the DNA is TGTGCCACCAGCAGAGATCATGAGAAGACTGAAGCTTTCTTT. The chain is built from TRBV15 and TRBJ1-1, with no clear D. Trimming cost V 0 bases and J 5 bases, with 10 bases left between them. Germline V gene data show CDR1 as LNHNV and CDR2 as YYDKDF (reference sequence). This CDR3 region has 14 residues.

This clonotype was seen at least ten times. The J gene is TRBJ2-7, the V gene TRBV28; D is undetermined. Germline CDR1 MDHEN, CDR2 SYDVKM. Between the trimmed V and J ends, which lost 7 bases and 2 bases, there was a span of 9 bases. The CDR3 spans 12 residues. The CDR3 reads CASKAKPYEQYF. The CDR3 coding sequence is TGTGCCAGCAAGGCCAAACCCTACGAGCAGTACTTC.

This clonotype was seen many times. V usage is TRBV7-9 and J usage is TRBJ1-5; the match to TRBD1 covers 7 bases. The germline gives CDR1 SEHNR, CDR2 FQNEAQ (reference sequence). Trimming cost V 6 bases and J 1 base; bases outside gene matches: 3. The CDR3 has 14 residues. CDR3 sequence: CASSKQGSNQPQHF. The CDR3 DNA sequence: TGTGCCAGCAGTAAACAGGGGAGCAATCAGCCCCAGCATTTT.

This sequence joins TRBV7-2 and TRBJ1-5, with 7 bases identical to TRBD1. V shed 0 bases, J shed 5 bases, and the junction held 7 bases outside the gene matches. The CDR3 is 16 residues long. From germline, CDR1 is SGHTA and CDR2 FQGNSA. The CDR3 DNA is TGTGCCAGCAGCTTAGCCGCAGGGGGAGGCGATCAGCCCCAGCATTTT. Translated: CASSLAAGGGDQPQHF.

This clonotype turned up a few times. CDR3 sequence reads: CSARGSINPEAFF. CDR3 nucleotide sequence: TGCAGTGCTAGAGGTTCGATAAACCCTGAAGCTTTCTTT. The chain links TRBV20-1 to TRBJ1-1, with unresolved D. Between the trimmed V and J ends, which lost 1 base and 6 bases, there was a span of 12 bases. This CDR3 region has 13 residues. Germline CDR1 reads DFQATT; CDR2 reads SNEGSKA (reference sequence).

In this sample, this clonotype turned up many times. The chain combines TRBV7-8 with TRBJ2-2; unclear D gene. Germline V gives CDR1 SGHVS, CDR2 FQNEAQ. V gave up 5 bases and J gave up 0 bases, with 13 bases separating them. This CDR3 is built from 16 residues. As DNA, the CDR3 is TGTGCCAGCAGCCTGATCCAGGTCGCGAACACCGGGGAGCTGTTTTTT. Protein: CASSLIQVANTGELFF. Supplemented by reference TRBV7-8 and TRBJ2-2, the full variable domain reads GAGVSQSPRYKVAKRGQDVALRCDPISGHVSLFWYQQALGQGPEFLTYFQNEAQLDKSGLPSDRFFAERPEGSVSTLKIQRTQQEDSAVYLCASSLIQVANTGELFFGEGSRLTVL.

The V and J genes are TRBV29-1 and TRBJ1-2; 11 nucleotides align to TRBD1. This CDR3 has 13 residues. V lost 6 bases to trimming and J lost 1 base; unmatched junction nucleotides: 1. In germline, CDR1 is SQVTM, CDR2 ANQGSEA. DNA for the CDR3: TGCAGCGTGGGGACAGGGGGTAACTATGGCTACACCTTC. This codes for CSVGTGGNYGYTF.

The V gene is TRBV7-2, the J gene TRBJ2-7; D is unresolved. Trimming took off 3 bases at V and 2 bases at J, with 8 bases between the two ends. Looked up from germline, CDR1 is SGHTA and CDR2 is FQGNSA. The CDR3 has 13 residues. CDR3 in DNA: TGTGCCAGCAGCTTCCCTAACACCTACGAGCAGTACTTC. Residues: CASSFPNTYEQYF.